This T cell receptor beta chain was documented in a study of shared clonotypes between healthy human individuals. Authors' processing steps: ImmunoSEQ supplied junction-only sequences lacking quality scores, so filtering was different. Sequencing was performed with immunoSEQ multiplex PCR; in TCRdb, only in-frame clones are kept and a portion is missing. V, J and clone size are taken as reported in that table, and D and trimming were inferred from the DNA itself. The data show 800,000 to 950,000 clones, around 96% seen once. Naive CD8 cells lacked CD45RO and underwent positive selection for CCR7, leaving out terminally differentiated effector memory CD45RA+ cells. The CDR3 consists of 17 residues. V dropped 7 bases and J dropped 6; count of bases not matched to a gene: 13. Germline assignment: CDR1 MDHEN and CDR2 SYDVKM.

This rearrangement joins TRBV28 to TRBJ2-1, with 12 nucleotides matching TRBD2. The specimen sequenced was naive CD8+ T cells sorted from blood. The sequence was obtained from a man aged 25 to 40 in good health. The chain's CDR3 is CASTGWGGLAGSNEQFF. DNA for the CDR3: TGTGCCAGCACCGGTTGGGGTGGACTAGCGGGATCCAATGAGCAGTTCTTC.